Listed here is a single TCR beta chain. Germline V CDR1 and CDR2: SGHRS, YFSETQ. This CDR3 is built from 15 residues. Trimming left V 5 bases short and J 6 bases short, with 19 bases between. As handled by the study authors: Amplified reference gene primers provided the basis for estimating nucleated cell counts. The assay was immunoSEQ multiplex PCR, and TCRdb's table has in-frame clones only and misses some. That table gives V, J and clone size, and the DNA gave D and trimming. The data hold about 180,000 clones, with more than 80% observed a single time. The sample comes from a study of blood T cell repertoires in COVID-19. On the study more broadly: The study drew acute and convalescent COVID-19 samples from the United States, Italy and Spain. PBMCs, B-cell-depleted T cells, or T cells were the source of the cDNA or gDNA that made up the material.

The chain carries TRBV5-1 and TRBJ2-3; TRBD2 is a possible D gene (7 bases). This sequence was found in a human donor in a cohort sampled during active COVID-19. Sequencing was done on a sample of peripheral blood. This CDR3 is CASRGGPVNSDTQYF. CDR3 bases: TGCGCCAGCAGGGGGGGGCCCGTCAACAGTGATACGCAGTATTTT. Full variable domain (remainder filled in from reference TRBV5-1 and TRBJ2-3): KAGVTQTPRYLIKTRGQQVTLSCSPISGHRSVSWYQQTPGQGLQFLFEYFSETQRNKGNFPGRFSGRQFSNSRSEMNVSTLELGDSALYLCASRGGPVNSDTQYFGPGTRLTVL.